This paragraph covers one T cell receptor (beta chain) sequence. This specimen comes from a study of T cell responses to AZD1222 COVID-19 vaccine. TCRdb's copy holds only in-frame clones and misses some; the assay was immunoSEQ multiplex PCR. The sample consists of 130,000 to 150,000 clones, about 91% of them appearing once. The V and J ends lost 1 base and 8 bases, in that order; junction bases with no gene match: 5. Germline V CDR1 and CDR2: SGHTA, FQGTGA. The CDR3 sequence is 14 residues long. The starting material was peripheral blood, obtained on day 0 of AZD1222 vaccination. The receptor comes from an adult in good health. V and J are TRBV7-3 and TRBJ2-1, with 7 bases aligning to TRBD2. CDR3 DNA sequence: TGTGCCAGCAGCTTAAGCGGGAGTTGGGATGAGCAGTTCTTC. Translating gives CASSLSGSWDEQFF.